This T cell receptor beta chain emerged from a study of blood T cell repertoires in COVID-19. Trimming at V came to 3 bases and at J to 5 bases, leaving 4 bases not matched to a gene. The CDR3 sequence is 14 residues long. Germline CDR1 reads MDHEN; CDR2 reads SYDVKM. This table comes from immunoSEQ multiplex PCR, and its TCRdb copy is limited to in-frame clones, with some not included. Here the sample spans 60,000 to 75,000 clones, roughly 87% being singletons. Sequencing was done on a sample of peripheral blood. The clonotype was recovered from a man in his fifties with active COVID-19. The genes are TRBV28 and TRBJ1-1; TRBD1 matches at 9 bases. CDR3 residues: CASSFGQGNTEAFF. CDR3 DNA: TGTGCCAGCAGTTTCGGACAGGGGAATACTGAAGCTTTCTTT.